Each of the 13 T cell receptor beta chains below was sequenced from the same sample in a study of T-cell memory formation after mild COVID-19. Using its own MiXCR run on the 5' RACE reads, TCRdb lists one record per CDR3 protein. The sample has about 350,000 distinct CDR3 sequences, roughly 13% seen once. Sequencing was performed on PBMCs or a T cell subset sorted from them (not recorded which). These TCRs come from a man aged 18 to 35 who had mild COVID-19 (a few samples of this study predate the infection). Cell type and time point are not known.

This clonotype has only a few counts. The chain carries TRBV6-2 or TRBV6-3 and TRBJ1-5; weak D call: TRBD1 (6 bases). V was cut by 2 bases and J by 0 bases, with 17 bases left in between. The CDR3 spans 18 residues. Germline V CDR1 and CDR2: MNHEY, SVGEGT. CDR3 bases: TGTGCCAGCAGTTACAGCGGGGTGGGGGCGCTTAGCAATCAGCCCCAGCATTTT. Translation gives CASSYSGVGALSNQPQHF.

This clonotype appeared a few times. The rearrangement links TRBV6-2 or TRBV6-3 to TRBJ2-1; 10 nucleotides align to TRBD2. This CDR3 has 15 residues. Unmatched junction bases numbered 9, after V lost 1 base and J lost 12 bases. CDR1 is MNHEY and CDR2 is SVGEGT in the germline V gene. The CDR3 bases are TGTGCCAGCAGTTACTATGCTAGCGGGGGTCTGAGGCAGTTCTTC. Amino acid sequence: CASSYYASGGLRQFF.

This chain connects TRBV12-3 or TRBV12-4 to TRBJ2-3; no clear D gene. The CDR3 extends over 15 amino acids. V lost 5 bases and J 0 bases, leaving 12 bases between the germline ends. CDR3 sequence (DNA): TGTGCCAGCAGTCTCAGACCACCTAGCACAGATACGCAGTATTTT. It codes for CASSLRPPSTDTQYF.

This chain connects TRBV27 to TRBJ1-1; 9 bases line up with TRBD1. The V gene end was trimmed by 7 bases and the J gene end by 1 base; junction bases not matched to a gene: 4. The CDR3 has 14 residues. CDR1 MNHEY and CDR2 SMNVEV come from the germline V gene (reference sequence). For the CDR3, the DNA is TGTGCCAGCATCTTGACAGGGGGGAACACTGAAGCTTTCTTT. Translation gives CASILTGGNTEAFF.

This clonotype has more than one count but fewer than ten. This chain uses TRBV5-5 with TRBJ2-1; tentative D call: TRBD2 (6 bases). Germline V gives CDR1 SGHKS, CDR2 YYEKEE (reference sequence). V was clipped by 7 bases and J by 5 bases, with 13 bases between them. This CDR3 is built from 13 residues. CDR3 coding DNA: TGTGCCAGCGGGTGGAGGGGAGACAATGAGCAGTTCTTC. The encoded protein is CASGWRGDNEQFF.

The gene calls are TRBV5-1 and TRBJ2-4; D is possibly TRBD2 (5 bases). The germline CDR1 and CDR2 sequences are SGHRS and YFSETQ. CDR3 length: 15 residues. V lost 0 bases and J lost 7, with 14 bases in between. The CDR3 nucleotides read TGCGCCAGCAGCTTGGGGTCGGGAATGGGGAACATTCAGTACTTC. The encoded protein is CASSLGSGMGNIQYF.

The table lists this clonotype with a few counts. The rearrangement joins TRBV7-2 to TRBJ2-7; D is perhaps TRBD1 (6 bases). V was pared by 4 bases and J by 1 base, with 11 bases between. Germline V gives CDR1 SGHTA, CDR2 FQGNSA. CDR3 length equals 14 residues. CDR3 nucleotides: TGTGCCAGCAGCTCCAGGCAGGGGTCCTACGAGCAGTACTTC. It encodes CASSSRQGSYEQYF.

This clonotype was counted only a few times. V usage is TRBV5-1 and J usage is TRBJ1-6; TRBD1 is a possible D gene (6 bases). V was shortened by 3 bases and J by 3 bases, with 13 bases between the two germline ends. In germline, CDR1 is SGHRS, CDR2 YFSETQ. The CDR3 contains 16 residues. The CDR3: CASSSRTVHYNSPLHF. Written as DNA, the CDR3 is TGCGCCAGCAGCTCCCGGACAGTCCACTATAATTCACCCCTCCACTTT.

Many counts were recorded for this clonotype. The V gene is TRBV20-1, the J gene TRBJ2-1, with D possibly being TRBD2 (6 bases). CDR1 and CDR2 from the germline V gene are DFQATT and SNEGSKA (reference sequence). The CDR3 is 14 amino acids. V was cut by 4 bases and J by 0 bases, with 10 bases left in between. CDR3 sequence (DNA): TGCAGTGCTACAGGACTACGCTCCTACAATGAGCAGTTCTTC. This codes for CSATGLRSYNEQFF.

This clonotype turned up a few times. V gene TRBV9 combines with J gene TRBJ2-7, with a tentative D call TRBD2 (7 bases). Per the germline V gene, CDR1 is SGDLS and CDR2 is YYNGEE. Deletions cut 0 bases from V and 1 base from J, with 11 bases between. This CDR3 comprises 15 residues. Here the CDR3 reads CASSVAAGASYEQYF. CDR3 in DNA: TGTGCCAGCAGCGTAGCTGCGGGGGCGTCCTACGAGCAGTACTTC. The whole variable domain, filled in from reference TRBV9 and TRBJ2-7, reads DSGVTQTPKHLITATGQRVTLRCSPRSGDLSVYWYQQSLDQGLQFLIQYYNGEERAKGNILERFSAQQFPDLHSELNLSSLELGDSALYFCASSVAAGASYEQYFGPGTRLTVT.

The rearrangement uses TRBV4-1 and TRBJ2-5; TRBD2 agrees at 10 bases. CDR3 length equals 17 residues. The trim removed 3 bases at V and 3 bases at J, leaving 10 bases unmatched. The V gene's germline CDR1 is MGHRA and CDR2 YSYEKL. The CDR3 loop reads CASSHFPASGGKETQYF. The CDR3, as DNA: TGCGCCAGCAGCCATTTCCCCGCTAGCGGGGGAAAAGAGACCCAGTACTTC.

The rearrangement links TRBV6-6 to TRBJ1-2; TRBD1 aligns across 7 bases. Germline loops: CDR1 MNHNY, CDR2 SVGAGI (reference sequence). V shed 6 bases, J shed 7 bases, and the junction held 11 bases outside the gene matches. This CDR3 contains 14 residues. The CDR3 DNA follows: TGTGCCAGCAGCAAAGGAGGACAGGATGGTGGCTACACCTTC. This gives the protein CASSKGGQDGGYTF.

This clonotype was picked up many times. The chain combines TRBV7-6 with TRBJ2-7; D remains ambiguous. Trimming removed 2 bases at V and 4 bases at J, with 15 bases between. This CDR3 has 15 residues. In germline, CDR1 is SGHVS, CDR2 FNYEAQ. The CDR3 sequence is CASSLRTGPSYEQYF. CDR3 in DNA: TGTGCCAGCAGCTTAAGAACCGGGCCGAGTTACGAGCAGTACTTC.